This entry concerns a single T cell receptor beta chain. Its matching antigen is unknown. This sample stems from a study of blood T cells in healthy people across ages. Study findings and constraints: Since the PBMCs were unsorted, naive and antigen-experienced cells could not be conclusively compared.

This CDR3 has 15 amino acids. V dropped 4 bases and J dropped 1; count of bases not matched to a gene: 4. Germline assignment: CDR1 MNHEY and CDR2 SMNVEV (reference sequence). Primers used in a second PCR of roughly 6 to 12 cycles were a sample-barcoded 5' primer and a J-beta primer mix. The yield of each sample was at least 2.5 million CDR3-containing paired-end reads. TCRdb passed the 5' RACE reads through MiXCR, listing each CDR3 protein once. The repertoire holds hundreds of thousands of distinct CDR3 sequences, approximately 22% seen once, with around a fifth in the top ten. This receptor was identified in a man between 65 and 80 years old in good health. This sequence joins TRBV27 and TRBJ2-1; 7 nucleotides line up with TRBD1. Material: blood. CDR3 sequence (DNA): TGTGCCAGCAGTTCAGACAGGGTATCCTACAATGAGCAGTTCTTC. The encoded protein is CASSSDRVSYNEQFF.